This T cell receptor beta chain was sequenced during a study of cytomegalovirus exposure and HLA in healthy donors. The data were produced by immunoSEQ multiplex PCR, yet TCRdb's version contains in-frame clones alone and is incomplete. The sample contains tens of thousands of clones, approximately 93% of which appear only once. V was clipped by 0 bases and J by 10 bases, with 10 bases between them. CDR3 length equals 13 residues. The germline gives CDR1 MGHRA, CDR2 YSYEKL. Source material: PBMCs. The source of this sequence is a man younger than 35 in good health and CMV-seronegative. V is TRBV4-1 and J is TRBJ2-1, with D hard to call. The CDR3: CASSQEPRAEQFF. CDR3 in DNA: TGCGCCAGCAGCCAAGAACCAAGAGCCGAGCAGTTCTTC.